This record looks at one T cell receptor (beta chain) sequence and its context. The antigen is not known. This entry is derived from a study of graft-versus-host responses after intestinal transplantation. Study-wide background: Each patient got anti-thymocyte globulin induction, then tacrolimus and steroids for roughly 3 years.

Profiled with immunoSEQ multiplex PCR; TCRdb holds only in-frame clones, not every one. In the table there are about 89,000 clones, roughly 92% of which are singletons. The V and J ends lost 1 base and 6 bases respectively, with 18 bases between them. The CDR3 is 16 residues long. Per germline, CDR1 MGHRA and CDR2 YSYEKL. Study-level points and caveats: After transplant, early declines in HvG clones were associated with peak levels of circulating GvH clones.

V usage is TRBV4-1 and J usage is TRBJ1-2; TRBD1 might be the D (5 bases). The receptor's source is a human donor who received an intestinal transplant. Here the sequenced sample was unstimulated CD4+ T cells sorted from spleen or lymph node cells, taken before intestinal transplant. DNA of the CDR3: TGCGCCAGCAGCCAAGTAGGCGGGGGTTGGAAGGATGGCTACACCTTC. It yields the protein CASSQVGGGWKDGYTF.